This is a list of T cell receptor beta chains from one sample in a study of shared clonotypes between healthy human individuals. The assay was immunoSEQ multiplex PCR, and TCRdb's table has in-frame clones only and misses some. Of hundreds of thousands of clones listed, around four fifths are singletons. Sample: memory CD4+ T cells sorted from blood. The receptors originated from a man aged 25 to 40 in good health. Both conserved end residues are part of each CDR3. The order of the fields is V gene, D gene, clone size, J gene, CDR3 DNA, CDR3 protein. A D gene is named only where the DNA matches it firmly. Not every row has a clone size; where given, it reads once, few, many or a size class.

V gene: TRBV2
D gene: NA
clone size: NA
J gene: TRBJ1-5
CDR3 DNA: TGTGCCAGCAGTGTCTCCGGAGTTAGCAATCAGCCCCAGCATTTT
CDR3 protein: CASSVSGVSNQPQHF

V gene: TRBV18
D gene: NA
clone size: NA
J gene: TRBJ1-5
CDR3 DNA: TGTGCCAGCTCACCGGGAGGGAGTCGCAATCAGCCCCAGCATTTT
CDR3 protein: CASSPGGSRNQPQHF

V gene: TRBV2
D gene: NA
clone size: NA
J gene: TRBJ2-1
CDR3 DNA: TGTGCCAGCAGTGAGATGTCCTACAATGAGCAGTTCTTC
CDR3 protein: CASSEMSYNEQFF

V gene: TRBV19
D gene: NA
clone size: once
J gene: TRBJ2-2
CDR3 DNA: TGTGCCAGTAGTAGGGGGGCGCAGGGCACCGGGGAGCTGTTTTTT
CDR3 protein: CASSRGAQGTGELFF

V gene: TRBV5-1
D gene: NA
clone size: NA
J gene: TRBJ1-4
CDR3 DNA: TGCGCCAGCAGCTTGGCCAGGGATGAAAAACTGTTTTTT
CDR3 protein: CASSLARDEKLFF

V gene: TRBV6-5
D gene: NA
clone size: NA
J gene: TRBJ2-7
CDR3 DNA: TGTGCCAGCAGTTCGTACTACGAGCAGTACTTC
CDR3 protein: CASSSYYEQYF

V gene: TRBV12-1
D gene: NA
clone size: NA
J gene: TRBJ2-3
CDR3 DNA: TGTGCCAGCAGCTTGGGATATGGACTAGCGGGAGTCGGGGGGCGCACAGATACGCAGTATTTT
CDR3 protein: CASSLGYGLAGVGGRTDTQYF

V gene: TRBV5-1
D gene: NA
clone size: NA
J gene: TRBJ2-7
CDR3 DNA: TGCGCCAGCAGCTCTTCATCCTACGAGCAGTACTTC
CDR3 protein: CASSSSSYEQYF

V gene: TRBV7-2
D gene: NA
clone size: NA
J gene: TRBJ2-2
CDR3 DNA: TGTGCCAGCAGCTGGACCATGACCGGGGAGCTGTTTTTT
CDR3 protein: CASSWTMTGELFF

V gene: TRBV4-1
D gene: TRBD2
clone size: NA
J gene: TRBJ2-7
CDR3 DNA: TGCGCCAGCAGCCACACGACTAGCGTAAGCTCCTACGAGCAGTACTTC
CDR3 protein: CASSHTTSVSSYEQYF

V gene: TRBV9
D gene: TRBD2
clone size: few
J gene: TRBJ2-3
CDR3 DNA: TGTGCCAGCAGCGTAACTCAGCGGGAAGATACGCAGTATTTT
CDR3 protein: CASSVTQREDTQYF

V gene: TRBV2
D gene: NA
clone size: NA
J gene: TRBJ1-3
CDR3 DNA: TGTGCCAGCAGTGATGCCGCCGGCGGGTCCTCTGGAAACACCATATATTTT
CDR3 protein: CASSDAAGGSSGNTIYF

V gene: TRBV5-6
D gene: NA
clone size: few
J gene: TRBJ2-1
CDR3 DNA: TGTGCCAGCAGCGACGGAGGGCCCACCTACAATGAGCAGTTCTTC
CDR3 protein: CASSDGGPTYNEQFF

V gene: TRBV4-1
D gene: NA
clone size: NA
J gene: TRBJ1-1
CDR3 DNA: TGCGCCAGCAGCAGCAGTTTTGGGGGACCCACTGAAGCTTTCTTT
CDR3 protein: CASSSSFGGPTEAFF

V gene: TRBV4-1
D gene: NA
clone size: many
J gene: TRBJ2-7
CDR3 DNA: TGCGCCAGCAGCCTCAGCCGGGATCCCGTGGGCGAGCAGTACTTC
CDR3 protein: CASSLSRDPVGEQYF

V gene: TRBV18
D gene: TRBD1
clone size: NA
J gene: TRBJ1-5
CDR3 DNA: TGTGCCAGCTCACCCGGGACAGGGATCGGTCAGCCCCAGCATTTT
CDR3 protein: CASSPGTGIGQPQHF

V gene: TRBV5-1
D gene: TRBD1
clone size: NA
J gene: TRBJ2-7
CDR3 DNA: TGCGCCAGCAGCTTGGATGGGACAGGGATGGGGACCTACGAGCAGTACTTC
CDR3 protein: CASSLDGTGMGTYEQYF

V gene: TRBV19
D gene: TRBD2
clone size: NA
J gene: TRBJ2-1
CDR3 DNA: TGTGCCAGTAGGCGGGAGGCCAACTCCTACAATGAGCAGTTCTTC
CDR3 protein: CASRREANSYNEQFF

V gene: TRBV28
D gene: NA
clone size: many
J gene: TRBJ2-7
CDR3 DNA: TGTGCCAGCAGTTTAGGCAACAGCTACGAGCAGTACTTC
CDR3 protein: CASSLGNSYEQYF

V gene: TRBV6-6
D gene: NA
clone size: NA
J gene: TRBJ1-2
CDR3 DNA: TGTGCCAGCAGTTACACGACAAGTTATGGCTACACCTTC
CDR3 protein: CASSYTTSYGYTF

V gene: TRBV2
D gene: TRBD1
clone size: many
J gene: TRBJ1-3
CDR3 DNA: TGTGCCAGCAGTGCCAGACAGGGTCTTTACTCTGGAAACACCATATATTTT
CDR3 protein: CASSARQGLYSGNTIYF

V gene: TRBV7-8
D gene: TRBD2
clone size: NA
J gene: TRBJ2-1
CDR3 DNA: TGTGCCAGCAGCTCGAGACTAGCGAGCTACAATGAGCAGTTCTTC
CDR3 protein: CASSSRLASYNEQFF

V gene: TRBV5-1
D gene: NA
clone size: NA
J gene: TRBJ2-7
CDR3 DNA: TGCGCCAGCTATGCCGGCCGGGCTAAGGGCCCCCACGAGCAGTACTTC
CDR3 protein: CASYAGRAKGPHEQYF

V gene: TRBV15
D gene: NA
clone size: NA
J gene: TRBJ1-3
CDR3 DNA: TGTGCCACCAGCCCCTCCCGTTACGGAAACACCATATATTTT
CDR3 protein: CATSPSRYGNTIYF

V gene: TRBV5-6
D gene: TRBD1
clone size: NA
J gene: TRBJ2-6
CDR3 DNA: TGTGCCAGCAGCCTTTCTCCAGGGACAGGGCCCTCTTGGGCCAACGTCCTGACTTTC
CDR3 protein: CASSLSPGTGPSWANVLTF

V gene: TRBV5-5
D gene: TRBD2
clone size: NA
J gene: TRBJ2-5
CDR3 DNA: TGTGCCAGCGTAAGGCTAGCGGCCCAAGAGACCCAGTACTTC
CDR3 protein: CASVRLAAQETQYF

V gene: TRBV5-5
D gene: NA
clone size: many
J gene: TRBJ2-7
CDR3 DNA: TGTGCCAGCAGCGGCCGGCGACTAGGTGATCCTGGTTGGGAGCAGTACTTC
CDR3 protein: CASSGRRLGDPGWEQYF

V gene: TRBV28
D gene: NA
clone size: NA
J gene: TRBJ1-2
CDR3 DNA: TGTGCCAGCAGCTCCCCGGCAGGAGCGGGGGGGTCGGCCTATGGCTACACCTTC
CDR3 protein: CASSSPAGAGGSAYGYTF

V gene: TRBV5-1
D gene: NA
clone size: NA
J gene: TRBJ1-1
CDR3 DNA: TGCGCCAGCAAGTCTGGAGCAAACACTGAAGCTTTCTTT
CDR3 protein: CASKSGANTEAFF

V gene: TRBV2
D gene: TRBD2
clone size: NA
J gene: TRBJ2-7
CDR3 DNA: TGTGCCAGCAGGCTAGCGGGAGACTCCTACGAGCAGTACTTC
CDR3 protein: CASRLAGDSYEQYF

V gene: TRBV7-6
D gene: NA
clone size: NA
J gene: TRBJ2-1
CDR3 DNA: TGTGCCAGCGGCCCCGGGGCCCTCTCCTACAATGAGCAGTTCTTC
CDR3 protein: CASGPGALSYNEQFF

V gene: TRBV7-9
D gene: NA
clone size: once
J gene: TRBJ2-5
CDR3 DNA: TGTGCCAGCAGTCTGGAACGAGAGACCCAGTACTTC
CDR3 protein: CASSLERETQYF

V gene: TRBV5-1
D gene: TRBD2
clone size: NA
J gene: TRBJ2-7
CDR3 DNA: TGCGCCAGCAGCTGGGGACTAGCGGGATCTGGGTACGAGCAGTACTTC
CDR3 protein: CASSWGLAGSGYEQYF

V gene: TRBV5-6
D gene: TRBD2
clone size: once
J gene: TRBJ2-3
CDR3 DNA: TGTGCCAGCAGCGGGGGACTAGCGGCCTCAGATACGCAGTATTTT
CDR3 protein: CASSGGLAASDTQYF

V gene: TRBV10-1
D gene: TRBD1
clone size: NA
J gene: TRBJ1-1
CDR3 DNA: TGCGCCAGCCGTCAGGGGGACGGTGAAGCTTTCTTT
CDR3 protein: CASRQGDGEAFF

V gene: TRBV7-2
D gene: NA
clone size: NA
J gene: TRBJ1-4
CDR3 DNA: TGTGCCAGCAGCCCCCGGGACGGAACGAATGAAAAACTGTTTTTT
CDR3 protein: CASSPRDGTNEKLFF

V gene: TRBV11-2
D gene: NA
clone size: NA
J gene: TRBJ2-5
CDR3 DNA: TGTGCCAGCAGCTTAGACACGGAGACCCAGTACTTC
CDR3 protein: CASSLDTETQYF

V gene: TRBV5-1
D gene: NA
clone size: NA
J gene: TRBJ2-5
CDR3 DNA: TGCGCCAGCAGCTTGGCGGGCCGACAAGAGACCCAGTACTTC
CDR3 protein: CASSLAGRQETQYF

V gene: TRBV7-8
D gene: NA
clone size: NA
J gene: TRBJ1-1
CDR3 DNA: TGTGCCAGCAGCTTAAGGCTGCCGCCAGGGGCGAACACTGAAGCTTTCTTT
CDR3 protein: CASSLRLPPGANTEAFF

V gene: TRBV14
D gene: NA
clone size: NA
J gene: TRBJ2-1
CDR3 DNA: TGTGCCAGCAGCCTGACGACGGGGGTTAGCTCCTACAATGAGCAGTTCTTC
CDR3 protein: CASSLTTGVSSYNEQFF

V gene: TRBV19
D gene: TRBD1
clone size: NA
J gene: TRBJ1-5
CDR3 DNA: TGTGCCAGTAGTATTTTAGGACAGGGCAGCAATCAGCCCCAGCATTTT
CDR3 protein: CASSILGQGSNQPQHF

V gene: TRBV29-1
D gene: NA
clone size: NA
J gene: TRBJ2-5
CDR3 DNA: TGCAGCGTTGATCCGGTGGGCCTCGAGACCCAGTACTTC
CDR3 protein: CSVDPVGLETQYF

V gene: TRBV19
D gene: NA
clone size: NA
J gene: TRBJ1-2
CDR3 DNA: TGTGCCAGTAGCCGAACCAATTATGGCTACACCTTC
CDR3 protein: CASSRTNYGYTF

V gene: TRBV15
D gene: TRBD1
clone size: NA
J gene: TRBJ2-6
CDR3 DNA: TGTGCCACCAGCAGAGATCGGGACAGGAACAACGTCCTGACTTTC
CDR3 protein: CATSRDRDRNNVLTF

V gene: TRBV5-5
D gene: TRBD2
clone size: NA
J gene: TRBJ2-7
CDR3 DNA: TGTGCCAGCAGCTTGCTAGCGGTTAACTACGAGCAGTACTTC
CDR3 protein: CASSLLAVNYEQYF

V gene: TRBV25-1
D gene: NA
clone size: NA
J gene: TRBJ1-1
CDR3 DNA: TGTGCCAGCAGTCCCCTGATCGCCCGGGGTGGGGATGAAGCTTTCTTT
CDR3 protein: CASSPLIARGGDEAFF

V gene: TRBV19
D gene: NA
clone size: NA
J gene: TRBJ1-1
CDR3 DNA: TGTGCCAGTAGTAGTACGGGTAGCGCGGCTTTCTTT
CDR3 protein: CASSSTGSAAFF

V gene: TRBV9
D gene: NA
clone size: NA
J gene: TRBJ2-7
CDR3 DNA: TGTGCCAGCAGCGTGGGGTCTTCGGCAGCCTACGAGCAGTACTTC
CDR3 protein: CASSVGSSAAYEQYF

V gene: TRBV4-3
D gene: NA
clone size: NA
J gene: TRBJ2-1
CDR3 DNA: TGCGCCAGCAGCCGCGGGTTGATCGATGAGCAGTTCTTC
CDR3 protein: CASSRGLIDEQFF

V gene: TRBV28
D gene: TRBD2
clone size: NA
J gene: TRBJ2-1
CDR3 DNA: TGTGCCAGCAGGGGACTAGCGGGAGATTTCTACAATGAGCAGTTCTTC
CDR3 protein: CASRGLAGDFYNEQFF

V gene: TRBV9
D gene: NA
clone size: many
J gene: TRBJ1-2
CDR3 DNA: TGTGCCAGCAGCGTAGAAGTCCATGGCAGGGAAGATGGCTACACCTTC
CDR3 protein: CASSVEVHGREDGYTF

V gene: TRBV7-8
D gene: NA
clone size: few
J gene: TRBJ2-5
CDR3 DNA: TGTGCCAGCAGCCAAACCAGCCCTAGGGGATCGGAGACCCAGTACTTC
CDR3 protein: CASSQTSPRGSETQYF

V gene: TRBV6-5
D gene: NA
clone size: NA
J gene: TRBJ1-2
CDR3 DNA: TGTGCCAGCAGTTACGTGCTGGGGGCGGTGTTTGGCTACACCTTC
CDR3 protein: CASSYVLGAVFGYTF